This entry lists 18 T cell receptor beta chains sequenced from one sample in a study of blood T cell repertoires in COVID-19. TCRdb's table, derived via immunoSEQ multiplex PCR, lists solely in-frame clones and lacks some. This sample has about 180,000 clones; about 81% occur once, and the top ten carry about an eighth. The sample comprised peripheral blood. All receptors come from a woman aged 80 or over with COVID-19, enrolled during active disease.

The chain recombines TRBV7-9 with TRBJ2-5, with TRBD1 matching 7 bases. The ends lost 2 bases at V and 2 bases at J; junction bases unmatched: 5. Germline V gene sequence: CDR1 SEHNR, CDR2 FQNEAQ (reference sequence). This CDR3 comprises 15 residues. The CDR3 coding sequence is TGTGCCAGCAGCTTACGACAGGGTAAACAAGAGACCCAGTACTTC. This gives the protein CASSLRQGKQETQYF.

The rearrangement joins TRBV6-5 to TRBJ1-5, with 8 positions matching TRBD1. Germline CDR1 reads MNHEY; CDR2 reads SVGAGI. Trimming took 7 bases from V and 6 from J; bases not matched to a gene: 8. This CDR3 is 14 amino acids long. DNA for the CDR3: TGTGCCAGCACGGGGCCAGGGGGCTTTCAGCCCCAGCATTTT. Translated: CASTGPGGFQPQHF.

This clone was picked up one time. This chain connects TRBV28 to TRBJ1-2; weak D call: TRBD1 (6 bases). The CDR3 covers 17 residues. The V end was cut by 5 bases, the J end by 1 base, with 20 bases between. The germline gives CDR1 MDHEN, CDR2 SYDVKM. The CDR3 loop is CASSPIGPTGFNYGYTF. CDR3 DNA sequence: TGTGCCAGCAGTCCGATTGGCCCGACAGGATTTAACTATGGCTACACCTTC.

The genes are TRBV4-3 and TRBJ2-7; no reliable D call. Trimming took off 1 base at V and 3 bases at J, with 13 bases between the two ends. Germline CDR1 is LGHNA and CDR2 is YSLEER. This CDR3 has 15 residues. The chain's CDR3 is CASSQGRWSNYEQYF. As DNA, the CDR3 is TGCGCCAGCAGCCAAGGGCGGTGGAGCAACTACGAGCAGTACTTC.

This clone has a single count. This rearrangement joins TRBV28 to TRBJ2-3; tentatively, D is TRBD2 (5 bases). This CDR3 contains 11 residues. Trimming stripped 11 bases from V and 4 bases from J, with 10 bases between. CDR1 MDHEN and CDR2 SYDVKM come from the germline V gene. CDR3 sequence reads: CACTGADTQYF. DNA of the CDR3: TGTGCCTGCACCGGGGCAGATACGCAGTATTTT.

V usage is TRBV4-3 and J usage is TRBJ1-2; the D gene is possibly TRBD1 (6 bases). V was shortened by 2 bases and J by 2 bases, with 12 bases between the two germline ends. From germline, CDR1 is LGHNA and CDR2 YSLEER. This CDR3 is built from 15 residues. This CDR3 is CASSQIRTENYGYTF. Here the CDR3 DNA reads TGCGCCAGCAGCCAAATCCGGACAGAGAACTATGGCTACACCTTC.

Only a few counts were recorded for this clone. V and J are TRBV2 and TRBJ1-6, with no clear D. Germline lookup yields CDR1 SNHLY and CDR2 FYNNEI. Trimming left V 4 bases short and J 7 bases short, with 8 bases between. The CDR3 is made up of 13 amino acids. The CDR3 coding sequence is TGTGCCAGCAGTGTGAACACGAATTCACCCCTCCACTTT. It specifies CASSVNTNSPLHF.

The V call is TRBV28, the J call TRBJ1-5; 8 nucleotides line up with TRBD1. Losses at the gene ends were 5 bases for V and 5 bases for J; bases not matched to a gene: 8. This CDR3 has 15 residues. Germline-derived CDR1 and CDR2 are MDHEN and SYDVKM. The CDR3 sequence: CASSLPLTGDQPQHF. CDR3 DNA: TGTGCCAGCAGTCTACCTTTGACAGGGGATCAGCCCCAGCATTTT.

For this clone: The same CDR3 also results from other DNA sequences found in this sample. This chain uses TRBV30 with TRBJ1-3; unclear D gene. This CDR3 has 14 amino acids. Germline V lookup: CDR1 GTSNPN, CDR2 SVGIG (reference sequence). The V gene lost 0 bases and the J gene lost 1 base, with 7 bases spanning the gap. The CDR3 DNA follows: TGTGCCTGGAGTGTACGGGGATCTGGAAACACCATATATTTT. It translates to CAWSVRGSGNTIYF.

A few counts support this clone. The J gene is TRBJ1-2, the V gene TRBV30; the match to TRBD1 covers 7 bases. The CDR3 totals 14 residues. The V gene end was trimmed by 1 base and the J gene end by 4 bases; junction bases not matched to a gene: 6. From germline, CDR1 is GTSNPN and CDR2 SVGIG (reference sequence). CDR3 coding DNA: TGTGCCTGGAGTGCAGACCGGGACAGCTATGGCTACACCTTC. It yields the protein CAWSADRDSYGYTF.

A few counts support this clone. The V call is TRBV9, the J call TRBJ2-5, with D tentatively TRBD2 (5 bases). V lost 0 bases and J 3 bases, leaving 6 bases between the germline ends. The CDR3 has 13 amino acids. CDR1 is SGDLS and CDR2 is YYNGEE in the germline V gene. This CDR3 reads CASSVGSEETQYF. CDR3 bases: TGTGCCAGCAGCGTAGGTAGCGAAGAGACCCAGTACTTC. Complete variable domain (other parts from reference TRBV9 and TRBJ2-5): DSGVTQTPKHLITATGQRVTLRCSPRSGDLSVYWYQQSLDQGLQFLIQYYNGEERAKGNILERFSAQQFPDLHSELNLSSLELGDSALYFCASSVGSEETQYFGPGTRLLVL.

As for this clone: Different DNA sequences within this sample yield the same CDR3. The CDR3 reads CASSFPGTVFFEAFF. The CDR3 nucleotides read TGTGCCAGCAGTTTCCCAGGGACAGTATTCTTCGAAGCTTTCTTT. The chain recombines TRBV28 with TRBJ1-1, with TRBD1 matching over 7 bases. The trim removed 3 bases at V and 8 bases at J, leaving 12 bases unmatched. Germline V gene data show CDR1 as MDHEN and CDR2 as SYDVKM. This CDR3 has 15 residues.

This chain connects TRBV11-3 to TRBJ2-7; D is possibly TRBD1 (6 bases). CDR3 length: 15 residues. Between the trimmed V and J ends, which lost 3 bases and 5 bases, there was a span of 17 bases. Germline V gene data show CDR1 as SGHNT and CDR2 as YENEEA. This CDR3 is CASSLYWGREDEQYF. The CDR3, as DNA: TGTGCCAGCAGCTTGTATTGGGGGCGAGAGGACGAGCAGTACTTC.

Here the CDR3 reads CASSFPGQDYSPLHF. CDR3 nucleotide sequence: TGTGCCAGCAGTTTCCCGGGACAGGACTATTCACCCCTCCACTTT. This chain joins TRBV6-2 or TRBV6-3 and TRBJ1-6; 8 bases map to TRBD1. With 4 bases clipped from V and 8 bases from J, the junction kept 7 bases outside the gene matches. Germline values: CDR1 MNHEY, CDR2 SVGEGT. CDR3 length equals 15 residues.

The chain links TRBV20-1 to TRBJ2-7; TRBD2 is a possible D gene (6 bases). Germline CDR1 is DFQATT and CDR2 is SNEGSKA (reference sequence). The V and J ends lost 3 bases and 3 bases respectively, with 21 bases between them. This CDR3 spans 16 amino acids. In DNA form, the CDR3 reads TGCAGTGCTAGTCGGCCCGGGAGCGGACTAAACTACGAGCAGTACTTC. Translating gives CSASRPGSGLNYEQYF.

This chain uses TRBV5-1 with TRBJ2-3, with 7 bases fitting TRBD1. V trimming: 4 bases; J trimming: 1 base; junction bases outside the gene matches: 6. The CDR3 spans 15 residues. Germline V gene lookup returns CDR1 SGHRS and CDR2 YFSETQ. The CDR3 DNA reads as TGCGCCAGCAGCCAAGGGGACAGTCGCACAGATACGCAGTATTTT. Translating it yields CASSQGDSRTDTQYF.

Regarding this clone: Other nucleotide sequences in the sample specify the same CDR3. V gene TRBV19 combines with J gene TRBJ1-5; TRBD1 agrees at 8 bases. The germline CDR1 and CDR2 sequences are LNHDA and SQIVND (reference sequence). J was trimmed by 2 bases and V by 4 bases; bases with no gene match: 4. The CDR3 loop spans 15 amino acids. CDR3: CASSTDRGGNQPQHF. CDR3 coding DNA: TGTGCCAGTAGTACCGACAGGGGTGGCAATCAGCCCCAGCATTTT.

J is TRBJ2-1 and V is TRBV5-6; 12 positions match TRBD2. Per germline, CDR1 SGHDT and CDR2 YYEEEE. The CDR3 is 17 residues long. J was trimmed by 0 bases and V by 7 bases; bases with no gene match: 8. CDR3 DNA sequence: TGTGCCAGCCGGGAGACTAGCGGGGGTCACTCCTACAATGAGCAGTTCTTC. Its protein product is CASRETSGGHSYNEQFF.